The 24 T cell receptor beta chains reported below all come from one sample, sequenced in a study of PD-1 blockade in classical Hodgkin lymphoma. Generated by immunoSEQ multiplex PCR, the TCRdb table keeps only in-frame clones and is missing some. In the table there are more than 30,000 clones, about 86% of which are singletons. Every single patient, without exception, relapsed after autologous stem cell transplantation, and brentuximab vedotin exposure varied. Here the sequenced sample was peripheral blood mononuclear cells (PBMCs), taken before the second cycle of nivolumab. The source is a human donor with classical Hodgkin lymphoma.

This clone came up a few times. The gene calls are TRBV28 and TRBJ1-2; TRBD1 is a possible D gene (6 bases). Trimming removed 3 bases at V and 5 bases at J, with 16 bases between. CDR3 length equals 15 residues. Germline loops: CDR1 MDHEN, CDR2 SYDVKM. The CDR3 here is CASSFGRGWGYGYTF. DNA of the CDR3: TGTGCCAGCAGTTTCGGCAGGGGTTGGGGGTATGGCTACACCTTC.

The chain is built from TRBV9 and TRBJ1-2; 9 nucleotides line up with TRBD1. CDR1 is SGDLS and CDR2 is YYNGEE in the germline V gene. Trimming cost V 0 bases and J 1 base; bases outside gene matches: 4. The length of the CDR3 is 16 residues. CDR3: CASSVGTGGLNYGYTF. CDR3 nucleotides: TGTGCCAGCAGCGTAGGCACAGGGGGCCTTAACTATGGCTACACCTTC.

Only one count was recorded for this clone. The V call is TRBV7-9, the J call TRBJ1-1; TRBD1 is a possible D gene (5 bases). The CDR3 spans 15 residues. CDR1 and CDR2 (germline): SEHNR, FQNEAQ (reference sequence). Trimming pared 5 bases from V and 0 bases from J, leaving 13 bases between. The CDR3 spells CASSLGRSMNTEAFF. CDR3 nucleotide sequence: TGTGCCAGCAGCCTGGGACGGTCCATGAACACTGAAGCTTTCTTT.

This chain connects TRBV27 to TRBJ2-5; 10 positions match TRBD2. With V trimmed by 0 bases and J by 5 bases, 12 bases remained unmatched. This CDR3 comprises 18 residues. Germline assignment: CDR1 MNHEY and CDR2 SMNVEV (reference sequence). In DNA, the CDR3 is TGTGCCAGCAGTTTATCAAGGACTAGCGGTCGGGGGGGGGAGACCCAGTACTTC. It encodes CASSLSRTSGRGGETQYF.

For the CDR3, the DNA is TGTGCCATCAGTGAAGCAATCGGACAGGGGAATGAAAAACTGTTTTTT. This codes for CAISEAIGQGNEKLFF. The V and J genes are TRBV10-3 and TRBJ1-4; 9 bases line up with TRBD1. This CDR3 region has 16 residues. Germline V lookup: CDR1 ENHRY, CDR2 SYGVKD. The V gene end was trimmed by 3 bases and the J gene end by 5 bases; junction bases not matched to a gene: 7.

J is TRBJ1-3 and V is TRBV6-4; no firm D call. The V end was cut by 10 bases, the J end by 4 bases, with 14 bases between. The germline V gene has CDR1 MRHNA and CDR2 SNTAGT. This CDR3 has 13 amino acids. CDR3 DNA: TGTGCCAACCAAAGGGTATGCGGAAACACCATATATTTT. Translated: CANQRVCGNTIYF.

The rearrangement links TRBV27 to TRBJ2-3; 8 bases fit TRBD2. CDR1 and CDR2 from the germline V gene are MNHEY and SMNVEV (reference sequence). The CDR3 extends over 15 amino acids. Trimming cost V 2 bases and J 6 bases; bases outside gene matches: 7. Here the CDR3 DNA reads TGTGCCAGCAGTTTAGATACGGGAGGGAGGGATACGCAGTATTTT. The encoded protein is CASSLDTGGRDTQYF.

The chain combines TRBV7-9 with TRBJ1-6; 8 bases align to TRBD1. CDR3 length equals 13 residues. Germline V gene sequence: CDR1 SEHNR, CDR2 FQNEAQ (reference sequence). V lost 5 bases to trimming and J lost 10 bases; unmatched junction nucleotides: 4. The CDR3 nucleotides read TGTGCCAGCAGCAACGACAGGGGCTCACCCCTCCACTTT. Residues: CASSNDRGSPLHF.

The V and J genes are TRBV23-1 and TRBJ2-7; 15 bases map to TRBD2. TRBV23-1 is assigned to the ORF class and has an uncertain function. CDR3 length: 18 residues. V lost 3 bases to trimming and J lost 0 bases; unmatched junction nucleotides: 6. In DNA, the CDR3 is TGCGCCAGCAGTCAGTCCGGGACTAGCGGGAGGAGCTCCTACGAGCAGTACTTC. It is translated as CASSQSGTSGRSSYEQYF.

V gene TRBV6-5 combines with J gene TRBJ2-1; D is tentatively TRBD1 or TRBD2 (6 bases each). Germline V lookup: CDR1 MNHEY, CDR2 SVGAGI. The CDR3 runs 13 residues. Trimming pared 6 bases from V and 8 bases from J, leaving 14 bases between. Here the CDR3 DNA reads TGTGCCAGCAGCCCCGGGGGCGGGGATGAGCAGTTCTTC. It translates to CASSPGGGDEQFF.

This clone showed up just once. V is TRBV2 and J is TRBJ2-5; 8 bases match TRBD2. There are 15 residues in the CDR3. V was pared by 9 bases and J by 5 bases, with 14 bases of the junction left unmatched. In germline, CDR1 is SNHLY, CDR2 FYNNEI. The CDR3 is CARGTSVFPRETQYF. The CDR3 coding sequence is TGTGCCAGAGGGACTAGTGTTTTTCCACGGGAGACCCAGTACTTC.

This clone was observed a handful of times. The rearrangement uses TRBV25-1 and TRBJ2-7; D ambiguous. CDR3 length: 12 residues. Germline V gene data show CDR1 as MGHDK and CDR2 as SYGVNS. V lost 8 bases, J lost 0 bases, and 8 bases lay in between. The CDR3 sequence is CASGVSSYEQYF. The CDR3 bases are TGTGCCAGCGGGGTCAGCTCCTACGAGCAGTACTTC.

The V and J genes are TRBV5-4 and TRBJ2-1, with a weak D call TRBD1 (7 bases). The CDR3 has 15 amino acids. Trimming took off 4 bases at V and 6 bases at J, with 17 bases between the two ends. Per germline, CDR1 SGHNT and CDR2 YYREEE (reference sequence). The CDR3 region has the DNA TGTGCCAGCAGCCAGGGGGGTACGGATATCAATGAGCAGTTCTTC. It translates to CASSQGGTDINEQFF.

This chain connects TRBV5-1 to TRBJ2-5, with a possible D match to TRBD1 (7 bases). The germline CDR1 and CDR2 sequences are SGHRS and YFSETQ. This CDR3 region has 15 residues. Trimming shortened V by 4 bases and J by 4 bases, and 17 bases separated the two germline ends. CDR3 sequence: CASSTTGLGGETQYF. CDR3 DNA: TGCGCCAGCAGCACGACAGGGCTCGGGGGAGAGACCCAGTACTTC. The entire variable domain, with the rest obtained from reference TRBV5-1 and TRBJ2-5, is as follows: KAGVTQTPRYLIKTRGQQVTLSCSPISGHRSVSWYQQTPGQGLQFLFEYFSETQRNKGNFPGRFSGRQFSNSRSEMNVSTLELGDSALYLCASSTTGLGGETQYFGPGTRLLVL.

This chain links TRBV6-5 with TRBJ2-1; D assignment may be TRBD1 or TRBD2 (6 bases each). The germline V gene encodes CDR1 MNHEY and CDR2 SVGAGI. Trimming shortened V by 2 bases and J by 16 bases, and 12 bases separated the two germline ends. CDR3 size: 11 residues. CDR3 amino acids: CASSYMGGSFF. In DNA, the CDR3 is TGTGCCAGCAGTTACATGGGGGGCAGCTTCTTC.

This chain joins TRBV29-1 and TRBJ1-1; no clear D. The CDR3 length is 11 residues. With 3 bases removed from V and 8 bases from J, the gap between germline ends came to 10 bases. In germline, CDR1 is SQVTM, CDR2 ANQGSEA. CDR3 coding DNA: TGCAGCGTTGATTTCGGAGTGGAAGCTTTCTTT. Its protein is CSVDFGVEAFF.

The V and J genes are TRBV30 and TRBJ2-4; a possible D gene is TRBD2 (6 bases). The CDR3 has 14 residues. Looked up from germline, CDR1 is GTSNPN and CDR2 is SVGIG (reference sequence). Trimming took off 0 bases at V and 2 bases at J, with 8 bases between the two ends. CDR3 protein: CAWSVGGTKNIQYF. The CDR3 DNA sequence: TGTGCCTGGAGTGTGGGGGGAACCAAAAACATTCAGTACTTC.

The chain recombines TRBV15 with TRBJ2-5; no firm D call. The CDR3 is made up of 13 amino acids. Trimming shortened V by 7 bases and J by 3 bases, and 12 bases separated the two germline ends. Germline loops: CDR1 LNHNV, CDR2 YYDKDF (reference sequence). The CDR3 here is CATKGGPKETQYF. CDR3 nucleotide sequence: TGTGCCACCAAGGGCGGACCCAAAGAGACCCAGTACTTC.

In its sample, this clone was seen once. The chain has TRBV7-3 and TRBJ1-1, with 7 positions matching TRBD1. After removal of 0 bases from V and 1 base from J, the junction contained 2 bases not matched to a gene. Germline CDR1 is SGHTA and CDR2 is FQGTGA. This CDR3 spans 15 amino acids. CDR3 DNA: TGTGCCAGCAGCTTAACAGGGGACAGGAACACTGAAGCTTTCTTT. It specifies CASSLTGDRNTEAFF.

The chain couples TRBV6-1 to TRBJ2-1, with unresolved D. CDR1 and CDR2 from the germline V gene are MNHNS and SASEGT. Trimming stripped 3 bases from V and 0 bases from J, with 9 bases between. The CDR3 has 15 amino acids. CDR3 region: CASSDQEFSYNEQFF. The CDR3 nucleotides read TGTGCCAGCAGTGACCAGGAGTTCTCCTACAATGAGCAGTTCTTC.

The chain employs TRBV6-6 and TRBJ2-7; maybe TRBD1 (6 bases). Looked up from germline, CDR1 is MNHNY and CDR2 is SVGAGI (reference sequence). The V end lost 6 bases, the J end lost 3 bases, and 15 bases lay between the germline ends. The CDR3 length is 14 residues. The CDR3 here is CASSLTGWGYEQYF. The CDR3 region has the DNA TGTGCCAGCAGCTTGACAGGTTGGGGCTACGAGCAGTACTTC.

The chain employs TRBV5-4 and TRBJ2-3, with D possibly being TRBD2 (6 bases). Germline-derived CDR1 and CDR2 are SGHNT and YYREEE (reference sequence). There are 14 residues in the CDR3. Trimming left V 5 bases short and J 1 base short, with 11 bases between. CDR3 coding DNA: TGTGCCAGCAGTCGCGGGACCGGCACAGATACGCAGTATTTT. Translated, it gives CASSRGTGTDTQYF. The variable domain in full, with the rest retrieved from reference TRBV5-4 and TRBJ2-3, is ETGVTQSPTHLIKTRGQQVTLRCSSQSGHNTVSWYQQALGQGPQFIFQYYREEENGRGNFPPRFSGLQFPNYSSELNVNALELDDSALYLCASSRGTGTDTQYFGPGTRLTVL.

The chain uses TRBV11-2 and TRBJ2-7; 10 bases fit TRBD2. Germline CDR1 is SGHAT and CDR2 is FQNNGV. The CDR3 covers 14 residues. Trimming took 5 bases from V and 12 from J; bases not matched to a gene: 13. The CDR3 protein is CASSPSEREGPPYF. The DNA of the CDR3 is TGTGCCAGCAGCCCCTCAGAGCGGGAGGGCCCACCGTACTTC.

The chain has TRBV10-3 and TRBJ2-7, with no clear D. V lost 5 bases, J lost 2 bases, and 4 bases lay in between. Germline V gene data show CDR1 as ENHRY and CDR2 as SYGVKD. The CDR3 runs 11 residues. The CDR3 is CAISHTYEQYF. The CDR3 DNA sequence: TGTGCCATCAGTCATACCTACGAGCAGTACTTC.